This T cell receptor beta chain is drawn from a study of neurological immune-mediated disorders. Study-level results: CDR3 amino acid sequences found in expanded clones were never shared across subjects, suggesting private repertoires in all groups. Whereas HTLV-1-associated myelopathy showed the most TCR clonal expansion, multiple sclerosis showed the least, with levels below those of healthy controls.

The sample's time point: longitudinal time-point 2. This clonotype was found many times. Its antigen is not known. The cDNA came from 5'RACE with 10-nucleotide random UMIs. In every sequencing run, more than 180 million TCR-beta sequences were generated from 15-18 subjects. TCRdb itself ran the 5' RACE reads through MiXCR, one entry per CDR3 protein. The sample has some 87,000 distinct CDR3 sequences; less than 15% are singletons. Trimming left V 0 bases short and J 4 bases short, with 8 bases between. The CDR3 is made up of 14 amino acids. Germline V gene lookup returns CDR1 KGHSH and CDR2 LQKENI. The V gene is TRBV18, the J gene TRBJ2-3, with D possibly TRBD2 on 6 matching bases. The sequence derives from a female donor with HTLV-1-associated myelopathy (HAM/TSP). The specimen was PBMCs. The CDR3 DNA follows: TGTGCCAGCTCACCACCGACTAGGGCAGATACGCAGTATTTT. Translated, it gives CASSPPTRADTQYF.